One sample yielded the 20 T cell receptor beta chains listed below, sequenced in a study of T cell repertoires in cytomegalovirus infection. Using its own MiXCR run on the reads, TCRdb lists one record per CDR3 protein. Here the sample spans 85,000 to 130,000 distinct CDR3 sequences, less than 25% being singletons. Sequencing used CD8+ T cells from PBMCs. The receptors come from a human donor in good health (CMV status not recorded). Some clones in this sample may be carry-over from other donors' samples.

This clonotype has at least ten counts. V gene TRBV7-2 combines with J gene TRBJ1-1; D gene uncertain. Deletions cut 5 bases from V and 0 bases from J, with 10 bases between. The CDR3 length is 14 residues. CDR1 is SGHTA, CDR2 FQGNSA, per germline. CDR3 DNA: TGTGCCAGCAGCACCACAGACCTGAACACTGAAGCTTTCTTT. Its translation: CASSTTDLNTEAFF.

This sequence joins TRBV7-9 and TRBJ2-7; D not resolved. V was trimmed by 1 base and J by 3 bases, leaving 10 bases between them. The CDR3 spans 14 residues. Germline assignment: CDR1 SEHNR and CDR2 FQNEAQ (reference sequence). CDR3 sequence: CASSLGVGNYEQYF. DNA of the CDR3: TGTGCCAGCAGCTTAGGGGTGGGGAACTACGAGCAGTACTTC. Drawing the rest from reference TRBV7-9 and TRBJ2-7, the complete variable domain is DTGVSQNPRHKITKRGQNVTFRCDPISEHNRLYWYRQTLGQGPEFLTYFQNEAQLEKSRLLSDRFSAERPKGSFSTLEIQRTEQGDSAMYLCASSLGVGNYEQYFGPGTRLTVT.

This clonotype appeared many times. The chain carries TRBV7-2 and TRBJ2-7, with 7 bases identical to TRBD1. With 5 bases clipped from V and 5 bases from J, the junction kept 6 bases outside the gene matches. Looked up from germline, CDR1 is SGHTA and CDR2 is FQGNSA. CDR3 length equals 13 residues. CDR3 protein: CASSTRQGNEQYF. The CDR3 DNA is TGTGCCAGCAGCACCCGACAGGGCAACGAGCAGTACTTC.

This clonotype came up many times. The chain joins TRBV29-1 to TRBJ2-5; 11 bases agree with TRBD2. Germline V lookup: CDR1 SQVTM, CDR2 ANQGSEA. The CDR3 has 18 residues. With V trimmed by 2 bases and J by 2 bases, 13 bases remained unmatched. In nucleotides, the CDR3 is TGCAGCGTTGAAAGGACCGGGACTAGCGGAGTCTCGCAAGAGACCCAGTACTTC. This gives the protein CSVERTGTSGVSQETQYF.

The chain uses TRBV3-1 and TRBJ2-5, with 9 bases lining up with TRBD1. With 1 base clipped from V and 2 bases from J, the junction kept 2 bases outside the gene matches. The CDR3 has 15 residues. The germline CDR1 and CDR2 sequences are LGHDT and YNNKEL (reference sequence). CDR3 sequence: CASSQVTGGQETQYF. In DNA, the CDR3 is TGTGCCAGCAGCCAAGTGACAGGGGGACAAGAGACCCAGTACTTC.

CDR3 residues: CATSEGHSTDTQYF. CDR3 nucleotide sequence: TGTGCCACCTCCGAGGGCCACTCCACAGATACGCAGTATTTT. This chain uses TRBV15 with TRBJ2-3, with D possibly being TRBD2 (5 bases). Germline values: CDR1 LNHNV, CDR2 YYDKDF (reference sequence). V was clipped by 8 bases and J by 2 bases, with 14 bases between them. The CDR3 totals 14 residues.

This rearrangement joins TRBV7-8 to TRBJ2-3; TRBD1 matches 11 bases. Losses at the gene ends were 5 bases for V and 6 bases for J; bases not matched to a gene: 4. The CDR3 loop spans 14 amino acids. The germline V gene encodes CDR1 SGHVS and CDR2 FQNEAQ. The CDR3 nucleotides read TGTGCCAGCAGCCCGGACAGGGGGCGTGATACGCAGTATTTT. Amino acids: CASSPDRGRDTQYF.

This clonotype has only one observation. The chain links TRBV14 to TRBJ2-7, with D perhaps TRBD1 (5 bases). Germline CDR1 reads SGHDN; CDR2 reads FVKESK. The CDR3 runs to 14 residues. Trimming removed 0 bases from V and 3 bases from J, with 9 bases in between. Here the CDR3 DNA reads TGTGCCAGCAGCCAAGAGTCACAGGACTACGAGCAGTACTTC. Encoded protein: CASSQESQDYEQYF.

This sequence joins TRBV6-2 or TRBV6-3 and TRBJ2-1; no reliable D call. The CDR3 spans 14 residues. The germline CDR1 and CDR2 sequences are MNHEY and SVGEGT. Between the trimmed V and J ends, which lost 2 bases and 1 base, there was a span of 6 bases. CDR3 sequence (DNA): TGTGCCAGCAGTTACACCCGGTCCTACAATGAGCAGTTCTTC. This gives the protein CASSYTRSYNEQFF.

The chain carries TRBV5-6 and TRBJ1-5; D not certain. Germline values: CDR1 SGHDT, CDR2 YYEEEE. V lost 0 bases, J lost 4 bases, and 8 bases lay in between. This CDR3 spans 14 amino acids. The CDR3 loop is CASSLAFGNQPQHF. The DNA of the CDR3 is TGTGCCAGCAGCTTGGCCTTTGGAAATCAGCCCCAGCATTTT.

This clonotype was counted between two and nine times. J is TRBJ1-1 and V is TRBV9; tentatively, D is TRBD1 (5 bases). The germline gives CDR1 SGDLS, CDR2 YYNGEE. V was clipped by 4 bases and J by 2 bases, with 12 bases between them. This CDR3 has 14 residues. The CDR3 DNA reads TGTGCCAGCAGCCGGGGGGGGGTTAACACTGAAGCTTTCTTT. This codes for CASSRGGVNTEAFF.

This chain connects TRBV27 to TRBJ2-1; 7 bases match TRBD2. V shed 6 bases, J shed 9 bases, and the junction held 17 bases outside the gene matches. This CDR3 spans 16 amino acids. From germline, CDR1 is MNHEY and CDR2 SMNVEV (reference sequence). This CDR3 reads CASSLLGGGFSGEQFF. CDR3 coding DNA: TGTGCCAGCAGCCTACTGGGCGGGGGATTTAGCGGTGAGCAGTTCTTC.

The sample holds a few counts of this clonotype. This rearrangement joins TRBV20-1 to TRBJ2-1, with 8 bases matching TRBD2. This CDR3 contains 19 residues. V shed 2 bases, J shed 3 bases, and the junction held 18 bases outside the gene matches. In germline, CDR1 is DFQATT, CDR2 SNEGSKA (reference sequence). The CDR3 region has the DNA TGCAGTGCTAGATCCCTACTTCGCGGGGCGGGAGGCATCTACAATGAGCAGTTCTTC. Translating gives CSARSLLRGAGGIYNEQFF.

This clonotype has just a few counts. The chain combines TRBV10-2 with TRBJ2-3; D is possibly TRBD2 (6 bases). The CDR3 covers 14 residues. In germline, CDR1 is WSHSY, CDR2 SAAADI. Trimming took off 3 bases at V and 8 bases at J, with 15 bases between the two ends. The CDR3 region is CASSDPGERGTQYF. The CDR3 region has the DNA TGCGCCAGCAGTGACCCGGGAGAAAGGGGTACGCAGTATTTT.

This clonotype was seen ten or more times. CDR3 sequence reads: CASSGAGDPEAFF. The DNA for the CDR3 is TGTGCCAGTAGTGGGGCAGGGGATCCTGAAGCTTTCTTT. The chain uses TRBV19 and TRBJ1-1; D possibly corresponds to TRBD1 (6 bases). V was pared by 5 bases and J by 6 bases, with 13 bases between. This CDR3 spans 13 amino acids. The V gene's germline CDR1 is LNHDA and CDR2 SQIVND (reference sequence).

The chain is built from TRBV29-1 and TRBJ2-2; a possible D gene is TRBD1 (5 bases). Germline V CDR1 and CDR2: SQVTM, ANQGSEA. The CDR3 runs to 13 residues. Trimming stripped 5 bases from V and 3 bases from J, with 10 bases between. The CDR3 is CSVNTGYTGELFF. CDR3 DNA: TGCAGCGTTAACACAGGATACACCGGGGAGCTGTTTTTT.

This clonotype was seen at least ten times. The chain couples TRBV7-2 to TRBJ2-7; TRBD1 matches at 9 bases. With V trimmed by 3 bases and J by 2 bases, 2 bases remained unmatched. Germline V gives CDR1 SGHTA, CDR2 FQGNSA. This CDR3 is 14 amino acids long. CDR3 region: CASSLGQGAYEQYF. The CDR3 DNA sequence: TGTGCCAGCAGCTTGGGACAGGGTGCCTACGAGCAGTACTTC.

This clonotype was seen only once. This sequence joins TRBV6-2 or TRBV6-3 and TRBJ2-1; unclear D gene. This CDR3 contains 12 residues. Trimming shortened V by 2 bases and J by 9 bases, and 8 bases separated the two germline ends. Germline values: CDR1 MNHEY, CDR2 SVGEGT. The CDR3 loop reads CASSYELGEQFF. The DNA for the CDR3 is TGTGCCAGCAGTTACGAGTTGGGTGAGCAGTTCTTC.

The V gene is TRBV20-1, the J gene TRBJ1-4, with D unclear. The germline gives CDR1 DFQATT, CDR2 SNEGSKA (reference sequence). The CDR3 sequence is 18 residues long. Deletions cut 0 bases from V and 0 bases from J, with 17 bases between. The CDR3 DNA reads TGCAGTGCTAGAGATGGGTTAGGAACTACGGCAACTAATGAAAAACTGTTTTTT. Its translation is CSARDGLGTTATNEKLFF.

The chain has TRBV4-1 and TRBJ2-7, with 9 bases aligning to TRBD1. This CDR3 contains 16 residues. CDR1 and CDR2 (germline): MGHRA, YSYEKL. The J segment lost 5 bases and the V segment lost 2 bases, leaving 10 bases of the junction unmatched. Here the CDR3 reads CASSQQVWTGEDEQYF. CDR3 DNA: TGCGCCAGCAGCCAACAGGTCTGGACAGGGGAGGACGAGCAGTACTTC.